A selection of T cell receptor beta chains follows, all from one sample in a study of cytomegalovirus exposure and HLA in healthy donors. Repertoires were generated with immunoSEQ multiplex PCR, while TCRdb's copy carries only in-frame clones and drops some. The table shows 100,000 to 150,000 clones, with about 94% occurring only once. What was sequenced was PBMCs. The receptors come from a woman aged 18-29 years in good health and CMV-seronegative. The CDR3 runs from the conserved cysteine through the conserved F or W. A D gene is named only where the DNA matches it firmly. Where a row states a size, it is once, few, many or the class of an expanded clone; other rows omit it.

>NA|TRBV5-4|14|TRBD1|TRBJ2-1
CASSLDRGRNEQFF
TGTGCCAGCAGCTTGGACAGGGGGAGGAATGAGCAGTTCTTC
>NA|TRBV4-1|16|TRBD1|TRBJ1-3
CASSQVLTGAGNTIYF
TGCGCCAGCAGCCAAGTGTTGACAGGGGCTGGAAACACCATATATTTT
>NA|TRBV18|20|TRBD2|TRBJ2-2
CASSTENIAGGPPNTGELFF
TGTGCCAGCTCAACCGAGAACATAGCGGGGGGGCCGCCAAACACCGGGGAGCTGTTTTTT
>few|TRBV6-1|14|TRBD1|TRBJ1-1
CAVHRDRQNTEAFF
TGTGCCGTCCACCGGGACAGACAAAACACTGAAGCTTTCTTT
>NA|TRBV10-2|14|TRBD2|TRBJ2-1
CASKTAGGPNEQFF
TGCGCCAGCAAGACAGCGGGAGGGCCGAATGAGCAGTTCTTC
>NA|TRBV2|15|NA|TRBJ1-1
CASSVASGVDTEAFF
TGTGCCAGCAGTGTAGCGTCGGGAGTAGACACTGAAGCTTTCTTT
>NA|TRBV2|16|NA|TRBJ1-1
CASSSRGRVGNTEAFF
TGTGCCAGCAGTTCCCGCGGCCGGGTTGGGAACACTGAAGCTTTCTTT
>NA|TRBV4-1|12|TRBD1|TRBJ1-2
CASGGQNYGYTF
TGCGCCAGCGGGGGACAGAACTATGGCTACACCTTC
>NA|TRBV4-2|15|NA|TRBJ1-4
CASSQDDGWREKLFF
TGTGCCAGCAGCCAAGATGACGGGTGGCGGGAAAAACTGTTTTTT
>once|TRBV5-1|15|NA|TRBJ1-3
CASSLSGGRGNTIYF
TGCGCCAGCAGCTTGTCGGGGGGCAGGGGAAACACCATATATTTT
>NA|TRBV6-1|15|TRBD1|TRBJ2-1
CASSENTGGYNEQFF
TGTGCCAGCAGTGAAAATACAGGGGGCTACAATGAGCAGTTCTTC
>NA|TRBV19|13|NA|TRBJ2-2
CASSTRNTGELFF
TGTGCCAGTAGTACGAGGAACACCGGGGAGCTGTTTTTT
>NA|TRBV28|18|TRBD2|TRBJ2-3
CASLPRGSGGSHTDTQYF
TGTGCCAGTTTGCCTAGGGGCAGCGGGGGGAGTCACACAGATACGCAGTATTTT
>NA|TRBV5-1|13|NA|TRBJ2-1
CASTSSTYNEQFF
TGCGCCAGCACTTCCTCAACATACAATGAGCAGTTCTTC
>NA|TRBV5-1|16|NA|TRBJ1-5
CASSLVLNFSNQPQHF
TGCGCCAGCAGCTTGGTCCTAAATTTTAGCAATCAGCCCCAGCATTTT
>NA|TRBV6-1|17|TRBD1|TRBJ2-7
CASSGAAFRGLQTEQYF
TGTGCCAGCAGTGGAGCAGCTTTTAGGGGGCTTCAAACCGAGCAGTACTTC
>NA|TRBV6-5|13|NA|TRBJ2-3
CASRRDGTDTQYF
TGTGCCAGCAGGCGGGACGGCACAGATACGCAGTATTTT
>NA|TRBV18|17|TRBD2|TRBJ2-2
CASSPRLLAEYTGELFF
TGTGCCAGCTCACCAAGGCTACTAGCGGAGTACACCGGGGAGCTGTTTTTT
>few|TRBV11-3|17|NA|TRBJ2-7
CASSRYLQWYRTYEQYF
TGTGCCAGCAGCCGATATCTCCAATGGTATAGAACCTACGAGCAGTACTTC
>NA|TRBV29-1|11|NA|TRBJ2-1
CSPTRGYEQFF
TGCAGTCCTACCAGGGGCTATGAGCAGTTCTTC
>NA|TRBV28|14|TRBD1|TRBJ2-2
CASRRGGGTGELFF
TGTGCCAGCCGCCGAGGGGGCGGTACCGGGGAGCTGTTTTTT
>NA|TRBV7-2|13|TRBD1|TRBJ2-7
CASSSTTGYEQYF
TGTGCCAGCAGCTCGACGACAGGGTACGAGCAGTACTTC
>NA|TRBV7-6|14|TRBD1|TRBJ1-4
CASSLGQANEKLFF
TGTGCCAGCAGCCTTGGACAGGCTAATGAAAAACTGTTTTTT
>NA|TRBV5-1|15|NA|TRBJ2-5
CASSSGTRRQETQYF
TGCGCCAGCAGTTCCGGGACAAGAAGACAAGAGACCCAGTACTTC
>NA|TRBV28|14|TRBD1|TRBJ1-5
CASSPGTDHQPQHF
TGTGCCAGCAGCCCTGGGACAGACCATCAGCCCCAGCATTTT